Below, 9 T cell receptor beta chains from the same sample are listed, as sequenced in a study of T cells in Graves' hyperthyroidism and ophthalmopathy. It was RNA transcripts that yielded the amplified TCR beta CDR3 regions. TCR CDR3 underwent first-round RT-PCR with the HTBI primer set. TCRdb independently ran MiXCR on the multiplex PCR reads; one entry per CDR3 protein. Among under 400,000 distinct CDR3 sequences listed, 11% to 15% were seen once. Material for sequencing was blood. Receptors originate from a woman aged 55-69 years with Graves' hyperthyroidism.

This clonotype was seen repeatedly, ten times or more. The rearrangement joins TRBV18 to TRBJ1-1; the match to TRBD1 covers 9 bases. The CDR3 runs to 14 residues. The V and J ends lost 3 bases and 10 bases, in that order; junction bases with no gene match: 9. The V gene's germline CDR1 is KGHSH and CDR2 LQKENI. In nucleotides, the CDR3 is TGTGCCAGCTCACCTGGACAGGGGTTGGAGGGAGCTTTCTTT. It is translated as CASSPGQGLEGAFF.

The chain has TRBV19 and TRBJ1-2, with D unclear. V was trimmed by 4 bases and J by 0 bases, leaving 12 bases between them. CDR3 length equals 15 residues. Germline CDR1 is LNHDA and CDR2 is SQIVND (reference sequence). In nucleotides, the CDR3 is TGTGCCAGTAGTACGCAAGAGCGAGCTAACTATGGCTACACCTTC. This sequence encodes CASSTQERANYGYTF.

This clonotype was found many times. This rearrangement joins TRBV5-6 to TRBJ2-1, with no clear D. The CDR3 has 13 residues. Trimming pared 4 bases from V and 6 bases from J, leaving 11 bases between. Germline V lookup: CDR1 SGHDT, CDR2 YYEEEE. Here the CDR3 reads CASSRLYRNEQFF. DNA for the CDR3: TGTGCCAGCAGCCGCCTCTACCGCAATGAGCAGTTCTTC.

This clonotype was recorded at least ten times. The V call is TRBV7-2, the J call TRBJ1-1; D remains ambiguous. Germline CDR1 reads SGHTA; CDR2 reads FQGNSA. The CDR3 has 15 amino acids. Trimming removed 4 bases at V and 0 bases at J, with 12 bases between. The CDR3 region has the DNA TGTGCCAGCAGCTCATGGTCCCATCTGAACACTGAAGCTTTCTTT. The encoded protein is CASSSWSHLNTEAFF.

This clonotype was recorded many times. This chain joins TRBV6-1 and TRBJ2-2; D uncertain. CDR1 and CDR2 from the germline V gene are MNHNS and SASEGT. Deletions cut 6 bases from V and 5 bases from J, with 10 bases between. The CDR3 contains 13 residues. CDR3 sequence reads: CASSPQSTGELFF. The CDR3 nucleotides read TGTGCCAGCAGCCCCCAGTCGACCGGGGAGCTGTTTTTT.

This clonotype was seen ten or more times. This chain links TRBV20-1 with TRBJ2-1, with D maybe TRBD2 (5 bases). Deletions cut 7 bases from V and 4 bases from J, with 8 bases between. The CDR3 has 11 amino acids. Germline values: CDR1 DFQATT, CDR2 SNEGSKA (reference sequence). As DNA, the CDR3 is TGCAGTGGAGCGGATTACAATGAGCAGTTCTTC. Translated, it gives CSGADYNEQFF.

In its sample, this clonotype was seen many times. The chain joins TRBV28 to TRBJ1-4; D uncertain. Germline CDR1 MDHEN, CDR2 SYDVKM. The CDR3 spans 13 residues. Deletions cut 9 bases from V and 5 bases from J, with 13 bases between. Here the CDR3 reads CASHTGSNEKLFF. The CDR3 bases are TGTGCCAGTCACACGGGATCCAATGAAAAACTGTTTTTT.

This clonotype was seen at least ten times. The genes are TRBV2 and TRBJ1-5; no definite D call. Between the trimmed V and J ends, which lost 6 bases and 2 bases, there was a span of 11 bases. Germline values: CDR1 SNHLY, CDR2 FYNNEI. There are 14 residues in the CDR3. Here the CDR3 DNA reads TGTGCCAGCAGAAGCATTGATGGCAATCAGCCCCAGCATTTT. It codes for CASRSIDGNQPQHF.

This clonotype was observed at least ten times. The V call is TRBV4-1, the J call TRBJ1-4; 7 nucleotides line up with TRBD1. Trimming cost V 2 bases and J 7 bases; bases outside gene matches: 25. The CDR3 covers 21 residues. Per the germline V gene, CDR1 is MGHRA and CDR2 is YSYEKL. The CDR3 is CASSQLHTGTALFAVGEKLFF. The CDR3 DNA reads TGCGCCAGCAGCCAACTCCATACCGGGACAGCTCTTTTTGCGGTGGGTGAAAAACTGTTTTTT.